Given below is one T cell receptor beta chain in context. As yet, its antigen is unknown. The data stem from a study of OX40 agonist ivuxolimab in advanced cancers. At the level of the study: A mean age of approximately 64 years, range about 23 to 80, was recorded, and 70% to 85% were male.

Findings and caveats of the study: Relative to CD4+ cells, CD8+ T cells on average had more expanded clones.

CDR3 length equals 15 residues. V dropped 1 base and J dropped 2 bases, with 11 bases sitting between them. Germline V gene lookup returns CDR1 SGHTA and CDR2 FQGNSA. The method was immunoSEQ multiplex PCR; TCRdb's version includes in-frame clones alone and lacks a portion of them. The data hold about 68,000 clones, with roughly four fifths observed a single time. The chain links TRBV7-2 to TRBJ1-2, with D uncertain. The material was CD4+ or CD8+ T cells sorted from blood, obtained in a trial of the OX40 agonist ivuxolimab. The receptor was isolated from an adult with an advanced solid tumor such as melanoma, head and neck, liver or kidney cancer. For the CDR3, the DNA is TGTGCCAGCAGCTTAGGGTATCCGAAGAACTATGGCTACACCTTC. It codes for CASSLGYPKNYGYTF.